The clone carrying this T cell receptor (beta chain) occurred a few times. Its target is unknown. The sample originates from a study of T-cell memory formation after mild COVID-19. Whole-study findings and limits: Later expanders leaned CD4+, whereas day 15 to 85 contracting clones were balanced CD4/CD8.

The CDR3 loop spans 14 amino acids. With V trimmed by 4 bases and J by 6 bases, 8 bases remained unmatched. Germline V gene sequence: CDR1 DFQATT, CDR2 SNEGSKA (reference sequence). TCRdb analysed the 5' RACE reads with MiXCR anew, one entry per CDR3 protein. The data show a few hundred thousand distinct CDR3 sequences, 27% seen once. The clonotype comes from an adult woman who had mild COVID-19 (a few samples of this study predate the infection). Cell type and time point are not known. This chain uses TRBV20-1 with TRBJ2-1, with 8 nucleotides matching TRBD2. Sequenced: PBMCs or a T cell subset sorted from them (not recorded which). The chain's CDR3 is CSAISGVQLNEQFF. As DNA, the CDR3 is TGCAGTGCTATTAGCGGGGTCCAGCTCAATGAGCAGTTCTTC.